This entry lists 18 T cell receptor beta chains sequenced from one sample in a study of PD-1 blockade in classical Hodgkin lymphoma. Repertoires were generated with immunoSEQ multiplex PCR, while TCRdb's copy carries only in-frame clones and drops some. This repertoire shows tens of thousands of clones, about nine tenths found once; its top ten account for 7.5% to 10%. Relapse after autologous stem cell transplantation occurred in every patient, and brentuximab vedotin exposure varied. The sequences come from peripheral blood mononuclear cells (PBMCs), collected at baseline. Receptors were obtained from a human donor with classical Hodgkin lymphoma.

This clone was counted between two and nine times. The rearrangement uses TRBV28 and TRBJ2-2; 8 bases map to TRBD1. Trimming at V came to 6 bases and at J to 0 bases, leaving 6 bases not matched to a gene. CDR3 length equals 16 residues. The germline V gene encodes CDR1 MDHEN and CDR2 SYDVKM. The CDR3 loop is CASRPSDRANTGELFF. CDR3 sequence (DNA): TGTGCCAGCAGACCCTCGGACAGGGCGAACACCGGGGAGCTGTTTTTT.

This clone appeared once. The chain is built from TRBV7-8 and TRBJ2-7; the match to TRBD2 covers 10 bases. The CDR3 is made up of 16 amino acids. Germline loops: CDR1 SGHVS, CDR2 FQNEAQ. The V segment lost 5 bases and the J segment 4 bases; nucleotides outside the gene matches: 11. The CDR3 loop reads CASSPMPSGSRYEQYF. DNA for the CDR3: TGTGCCAGCAGCCCGATGCCTAGCGGGAGTAGATACGAGCAGTACTTC.

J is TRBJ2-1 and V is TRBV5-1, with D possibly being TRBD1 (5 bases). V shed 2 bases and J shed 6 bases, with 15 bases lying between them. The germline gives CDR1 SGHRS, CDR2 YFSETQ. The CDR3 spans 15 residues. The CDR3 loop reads CASSFFKDSLNEQFF. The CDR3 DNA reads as TGCGCCAGCAGCTTCTTTAAAGACAGCCTCAATGAGCAGTTCTTC.

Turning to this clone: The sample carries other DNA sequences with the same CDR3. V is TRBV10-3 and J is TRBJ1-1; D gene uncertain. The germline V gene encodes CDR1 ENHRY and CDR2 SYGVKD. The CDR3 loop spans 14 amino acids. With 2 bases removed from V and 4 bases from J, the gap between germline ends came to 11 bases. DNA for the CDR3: TGTGCCATCAGTGAGCTAGAGGCTTCCACTGAAGCTTTCTTT. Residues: CAISELEASTEAFF.

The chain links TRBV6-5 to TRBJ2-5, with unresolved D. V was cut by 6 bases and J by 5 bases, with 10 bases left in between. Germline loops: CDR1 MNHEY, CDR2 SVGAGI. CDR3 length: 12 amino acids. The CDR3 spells CASSGPRETQYF. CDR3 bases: TGTGCCAGCAGCGGGCCCCGGGAGACCCAGTACTTC.

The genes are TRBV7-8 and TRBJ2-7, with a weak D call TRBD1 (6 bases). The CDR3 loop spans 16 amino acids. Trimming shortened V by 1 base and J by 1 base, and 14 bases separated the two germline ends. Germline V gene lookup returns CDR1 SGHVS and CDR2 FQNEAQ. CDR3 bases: TGTGCCAGCAGCTTAGGCTTGTCAGGGGCGTCCTACGAGCAGTACTTC. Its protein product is CASSLGLSGASYEQYF.

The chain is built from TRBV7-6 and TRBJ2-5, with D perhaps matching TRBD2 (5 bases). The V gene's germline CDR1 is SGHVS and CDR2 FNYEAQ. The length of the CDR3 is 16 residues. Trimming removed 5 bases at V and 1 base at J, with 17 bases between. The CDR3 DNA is TGTGCCAGCAGCCCAACTATGAGAGGGTTCCAAGAGACCCAGTACTTC. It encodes CASSPTMRGFQETQYF.

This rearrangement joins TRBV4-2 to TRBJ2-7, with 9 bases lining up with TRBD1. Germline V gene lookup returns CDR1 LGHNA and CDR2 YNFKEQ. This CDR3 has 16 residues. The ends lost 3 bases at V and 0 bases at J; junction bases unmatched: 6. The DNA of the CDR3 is TGTGCCAGCAGCCAGGACAGGGGAGCGAGCTCCTACGAGCAGTACTTC. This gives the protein CASSQDRGASSYEQYF.

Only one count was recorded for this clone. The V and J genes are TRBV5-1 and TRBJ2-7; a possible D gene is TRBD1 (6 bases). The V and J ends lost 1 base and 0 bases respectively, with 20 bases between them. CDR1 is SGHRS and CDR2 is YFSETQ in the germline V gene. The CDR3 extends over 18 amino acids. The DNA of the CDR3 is TGCGCCAGCAGCTTGCGTTCTCAGGGGCCAACCAGCTCCTACGAGCAGTACTTC. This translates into CASSLRSQGPTSSYEQYF.

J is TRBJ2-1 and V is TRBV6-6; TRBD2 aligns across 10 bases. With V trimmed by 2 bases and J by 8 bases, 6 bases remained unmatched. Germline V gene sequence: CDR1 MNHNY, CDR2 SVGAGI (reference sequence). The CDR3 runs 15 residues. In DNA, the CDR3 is TGTGCCAGCAGTTACGTCCCTAGCGGGGGTGATGAGCAGTTCTTC. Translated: CASSYVPSGGDEQFF.

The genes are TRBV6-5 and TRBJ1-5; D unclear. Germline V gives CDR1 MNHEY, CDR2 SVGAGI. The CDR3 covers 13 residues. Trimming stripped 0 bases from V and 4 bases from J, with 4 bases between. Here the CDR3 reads CASSYSLNQPQHF. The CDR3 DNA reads TGTGCCAGCAGTTACTCCCTGAATCAGCCCCAGCATTTT.

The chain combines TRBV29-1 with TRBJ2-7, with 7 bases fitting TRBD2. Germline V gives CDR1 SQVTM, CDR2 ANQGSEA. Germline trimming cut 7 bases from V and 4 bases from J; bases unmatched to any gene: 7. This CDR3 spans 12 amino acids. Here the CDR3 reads CSAVGGPYEQYF. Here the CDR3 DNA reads TGCAGCGCCGTGGGAGGGCCTTACGAGCAGTACTTC.

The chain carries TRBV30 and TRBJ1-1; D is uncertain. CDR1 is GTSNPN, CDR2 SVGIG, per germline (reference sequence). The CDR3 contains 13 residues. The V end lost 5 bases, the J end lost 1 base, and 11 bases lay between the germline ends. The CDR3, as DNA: TGTGCCTGGGGACTGCGAGGGAACACTGAAGCTTTCTTT. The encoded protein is CAWGLRGNTEAFF.

Here the CDR3 DNA reads TGTGCCAGCAGTGAGCCGACAGGCCTCTCTGTGAGAGCTTTCTTT. This encodes CASSEPTGLSVRAFF. This chain connects TRBV25-1 to TRBJ1-1; tentative D call: TRBD1 (6 bases). The germline V gene has CDR1 MGHDK and CDR2 SYGVNS. The CDR3 is 15 amino acids. The V gene lost 3 bases and the J gene lost 10 bases, with 21 bases spanning the gap.

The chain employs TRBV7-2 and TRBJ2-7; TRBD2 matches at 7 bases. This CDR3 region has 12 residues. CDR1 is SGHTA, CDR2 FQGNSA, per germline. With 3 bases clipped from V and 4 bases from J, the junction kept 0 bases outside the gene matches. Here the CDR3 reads CASSFSGYEQYF. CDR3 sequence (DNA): TGTGCCAGCAGCTTTAGCGGGTACGAGCAGTACTTC.

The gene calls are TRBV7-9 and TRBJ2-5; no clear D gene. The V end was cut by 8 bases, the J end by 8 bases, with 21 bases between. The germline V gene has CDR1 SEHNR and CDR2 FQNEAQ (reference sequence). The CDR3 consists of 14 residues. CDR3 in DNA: TGTGCCAGCTTTGGAGACATCTCTTTGGGCACCCAGTACTTC. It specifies CASFGDISLGTQYF.

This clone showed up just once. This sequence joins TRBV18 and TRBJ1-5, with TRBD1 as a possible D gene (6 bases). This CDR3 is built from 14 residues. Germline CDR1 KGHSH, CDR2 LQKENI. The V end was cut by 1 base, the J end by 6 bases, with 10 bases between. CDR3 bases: TGTGCCAGCTCACCACAGGGGGTGGGTCAGCCCCAGCATTTT. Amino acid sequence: CASSPQGVGQPQHF.

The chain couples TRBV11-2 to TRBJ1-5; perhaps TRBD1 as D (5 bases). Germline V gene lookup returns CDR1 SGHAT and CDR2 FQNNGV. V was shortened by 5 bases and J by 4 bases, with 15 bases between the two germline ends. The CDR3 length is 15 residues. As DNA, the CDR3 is TGTGCCAGCAGCGCAGTCCCAGGGAAAAATCAGCCCCAGCATTTT. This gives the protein CASSAVPGKNQPQHF.